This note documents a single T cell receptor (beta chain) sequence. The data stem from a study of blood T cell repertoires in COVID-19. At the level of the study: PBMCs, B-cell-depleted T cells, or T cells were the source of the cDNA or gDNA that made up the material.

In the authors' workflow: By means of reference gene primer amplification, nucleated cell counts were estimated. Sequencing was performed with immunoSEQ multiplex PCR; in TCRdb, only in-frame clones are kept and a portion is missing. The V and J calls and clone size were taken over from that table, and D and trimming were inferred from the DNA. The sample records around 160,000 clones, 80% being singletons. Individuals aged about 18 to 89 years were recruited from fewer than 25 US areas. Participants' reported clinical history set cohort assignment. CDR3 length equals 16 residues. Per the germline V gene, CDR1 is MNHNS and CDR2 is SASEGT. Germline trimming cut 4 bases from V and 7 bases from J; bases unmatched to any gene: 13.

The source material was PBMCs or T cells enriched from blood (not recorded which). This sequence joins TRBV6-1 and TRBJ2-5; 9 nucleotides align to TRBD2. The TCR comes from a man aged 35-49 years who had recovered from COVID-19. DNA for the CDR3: TGTGCCAGCAGTGCCTCGTTAGCGGGGGCAACCCGGACCCAGTACTTC. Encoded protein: CASSASLAGATRTQYF.